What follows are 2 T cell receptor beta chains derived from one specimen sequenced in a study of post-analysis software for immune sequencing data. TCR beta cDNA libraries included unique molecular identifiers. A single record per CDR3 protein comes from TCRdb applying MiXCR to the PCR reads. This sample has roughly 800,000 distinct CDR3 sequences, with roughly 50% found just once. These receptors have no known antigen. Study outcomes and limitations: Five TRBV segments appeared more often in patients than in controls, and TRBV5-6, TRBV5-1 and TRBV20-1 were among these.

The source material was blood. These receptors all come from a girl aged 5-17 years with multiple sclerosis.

The CDR3 DNA follows: TGTGCCAGCATCCTGGAACTGGGGAATGAGCAGTTCTTC. Translated, it gives CASILELGNEQFF. The chain links TRBV2 to TRBJ2-1; D gene uncertain. The CDR3 consists of 13 residues. The V gene's germline CDR1 is SNHLY and CDR2 FYNNEI. Trimming pared 7 bases from V and 7 bases from J, leaving 14 bases between.

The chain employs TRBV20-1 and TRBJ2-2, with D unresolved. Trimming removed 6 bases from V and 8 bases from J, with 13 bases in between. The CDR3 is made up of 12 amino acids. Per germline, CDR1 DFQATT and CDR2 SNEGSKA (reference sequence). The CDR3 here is CSAPGLGGELFF. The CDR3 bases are TGCAGTGCCCCCGGTCTGGGGGGGGAGCTGTTTTTT.